This T cell receptor beta chain was found in a study of PD-1 blockade in classical Hodgkin lymphoma (TCRdb year 2020). Study-level background: Nivolumab dosing was 3 mg/kg intravenously every 2 weeks, continuing until either disease progression or unacceptable toxicity. To define a peripheral blood immune signature of response to PD-1 blockade in classical Hodgkin lymphoma, the study combined TCR beta sequencing with CyTOF.

Note on this clone: The clone's antigen remains unknown. The sample holds no much larger clone one base away, and base qualities are not on file.

The Qiagen DNeasy kit was used to extract genomic DNA both from unsorted PBMCs and from the negatively selected CD4+ and CD8+ fractions. Using primers that anneal to V and J segments, immunoSEQ multiplex PCR amplified the TCR beta CDR3 regions. A synthetic immune receptor repertoire was used to minimize amplification bias, and any remaining bias was removed computationally after sequencing. The study's processing was this. Repertoire diversity was quantified as the Shannon entropy index using custom Python scripts. Unsorted, CD4+ and CD8+ repertoires were analyzed separately, except in combined analyses where CD4+ and CD8+ sequences were merged in silico. Clonal expansion was defined as at least a 2-fold frequency increase after treatment relative to C1D1, with a pseudocount of 0.5 for undetected baseline clones. Singleton clones were defined as clones with 0 or 1 copy at C1D1, and non-singleton clones were defined as clones with 2 or more copies. Clones expanded in unsorted samples were labelled as CD4+, CD8+ or unknown by matching protein sequences in sorted samples from the same patient. Wilcoxon tests on paired samples were used to test diversity changes from C1D1 to C4D1. The clones in this table, taken by TCRdb from immuneACCESS, are in-frame only. Not every clone is retained; where verified, under half of the shortfall comes from an unresolved V gene, and the cause of the rest is unknown. Clone size and V and J calls were adopted from that table, with D and trimming inferred from the DNA. The sample profile shows about 90,000 clones; 65% to 85% of them were found once. About a sixth of the sample is in the top ten clones.

Trimming costs V 2 bases and J 4 bases, and their ends lie 22 bases apart. The CDR3, cysteine through phenylalanine, is 18 amino acids long. Only the CDR3 DNA is retained, 54 bases long and in frame from the first base. CDR1 and CDR2 are read off the germline V gene as SGHRS and YFSETQ. Summary of the overall study and its limitations: Lower diversity was seen in patients whose nivolumab began less than 1 year after ASCT, and these patients were left out of later analyses so that immune reconstitution would not confound the results. The study covered only a single clinical trial cohort, and the causes of the repertoire differences, possibly disease activity or prior therapy, were still not defined. A significant rise by C4D1 was seen in CD4+ but not CD8+ TCR diversity (p=0.0027 vs p=0.16), with the rise being most apparent in complete responders (p=0.02). Among trial patients, those achieving complete response had baseline diversity similar to that of newly diagnosed patients, while diversity was significantly lower in partial responders and progressors. Baseline TCR diversity was reported as lower in newly diagnosed patients than in healthy donors, and lower still in relapsed/refractory patients.

Interpreted using the paper, the time point label stands for: cycle 4 day 1 (C4D1), after 5 to 7 weeks of nivolumab. Relapse after autologous stem cell transplantation had occurred in all trial patients, and cohorts A, B and C were distinguished by prior brentuximab vedotin exposure. The trial cohort was composed of 56 patients with relapsed/refractory classical Hodgkin lymphoma, for whom complete response, partial response or progressive disease was recorded as best overall response. Single-agent nivolumab was administered to trial patients in the multi-cohort phase II CheckMate 205 trial. An independent review committee assessed best overall response using the 2007 International Working Group response criteria. Trial PBMCs were obtained immediately prior to nivolumab initiation (C1D1) and on therapy at cycle 2 day 1 and cycle 4 day 1. Peripheral blood was collected in 8 mL Vacutainer Cell Preparation Tubes, from which PBMCs were isolated by centrifugation and then cryopreserved.

The sequenced sample was peripheral blood mononuclear cells (PBMCs), obtained before the fourth cycle of nivolumab. This receptor chain uses TRBV5-1 and TRBJ1-5; the D gene is perhaps TRBD1, on 6 matching bases. This clonotype was obtained from a human donor with classical Hodgkin lymphoma. The bases are TGCGCCAGCAGCTTAAATCGGGAGACAGGCACCTTTAATCAGCCCCAGCATTTT. Its product reads: CASSLNRETGTFNQPQHF. Outside the CDR3, residues come from the reference TRBV5-1 and TRBJ1-5 proteins, so the full variable domain is: KAGVTQTPRYLIKTRGQQVTLSCSPISGHRSVSWYQQTPGQGLQFLFEYFSETQRNKGNFPGRFSGRQFSNSRSEMNVSTLELGDSALYLCASSLNRETGTFNQPQHFGDGTRLSIL.